This T cell receptor (beta chain) was profiled in a study of shared clonotypes between healthy human individuals. General study points: Non-shared clonotypes were found to have lower generation probabilities than the clonotypes that were shared by all four of the sorted-subset donors. The study found roughly 5% of naive CD4 clonotypes shared across a handful of donors. The represented genetic and exposure-history diversity was limited by the small number of donors.

This CDR3 region has 16 residues. The germline V gene has CDR1 SGHAT and CDR2 FQNNGV. After removal of 5 bases from V and 2 bases from J, the junction contained 8 bases not matched to a gene. CD45RO-negative, CCR7-positively selected cells formed the naive CD8 fraction, excluding terminally differentiated effector memory CD45RA+ cells. This clone was observed a single time. Its antigen is unknown. A deep-level run was used for the assay. Assay: immunoSEQ multiplex PCR; the TCRdb copy retains only in-frame clones and omits some. The sample yields 760,000 or so clones, approximately 96% seen once. The chain links TRBV11-2 to TRBJ2-1; 8 positions agree with TRBD2. The sequenced sample was naive CD8+ T cells sorted from blood. The origin of this receptor is a young man in good health. The CDR3 loop reads CASSTLAGPTYNEQFF. The CDR3 DNA follows: TGTGCCAGCAGCACCCTAGCGGGTCCCACCTACAATGAGCAGTTCTTC.